The rows below give T cell receptor beta chains drawn from one sample of a study of T-cell memory formation after mild COVID-19. TCRdb itself ran the 5' RACE reads through MiXCR, one entry per CDR3 protein. The profile shows under 450,000 distinct CDR3 sequences, under 15% of them singletons. Sequencing was performed on PBMCs or a T cell subset sorted from them (not recorded which). These receptors all stem from a young man who had mild COVID-19 (a few samples of this study predate the infection). Cell type and time point are not known. CDR3s include the opening cysteine and the closing phenylalanine or tryptophan. The order of the fields is V gene, clone size, D gene, CDR3 protein. A D gene is named only where the DNA matches it firmly. Clone size appears in some rows only: once, few, many, or a class for an expanded clone.

v_gene: TRBV10-1; abundance: NA; d_gene: NA; CDR3aa: CASTPSKGGWGNEQFF
v_gene: TRBV5-1; abundance: NA; d_gene: NA; CDR3aa: CASSLSSANEKLFF
v_gene: TRBV12-3/TRBV12-4; abundance: few; d_gene: NA; CDR3aa: CASSRQATRTGELFF
v_gene: TRBV12-3/TRBV12-4; abundance: NA; d_gene: TRBD1; CDR3aa: CASSFPGQGAFGYTF
v_gene: TRBV3-1; abundance: NA; d_gene: NA; CDR3aa: CASGPLWTDTQYF
v_gene: TRBV19; abundance: NA; d_gene: TRBD1; CDR3aa: CASSINVPGTGVGGTYEQYF
v_gene: TRBV2; abundance: NA; d_gene: NA; CDR3aa: CASSVQGGGTEAFF
v_gene: TRBV12-3/TRBV12-4; abundance: many; d_gene: TRBD1; CDR3aa: CASSFDRATEAFF
v_gene: TRBV19; abundance: few; d_gene: TRBD2; CDR3aa: CASSSSGLFREQFF
v_gene: TRBV5-1; abundance: few; d_gene: TRBD1; CDR3aa: CASSLLLGTGNTGELFF
v_gene: TRBV4-2; abundance: few; d_gene: TRBD1; CDR3aa: CASSQEPQGRDTQYF
v_gene: TRBV4-1; abundance: many; d_gene: NA; CDR3aa: CASSLDPGATGGYTF
v_gene: TRBV7-2; abundance: few; d_gene: TRBD1; CDR3aa: CASSSRTGTGEVKLFF
v_gene: TRBV6-4; abundance: NA; d_gene: NA; CDR3aa: CASSDQSNTGELFF
v_gene: TRBV5-1; abundance: NA; d_gene: TRBD1; CDR3aa: CASSPPGTGGSNYGYTF
v_gene: TRBV18; abundance: NA; d_gene: NA; CDR3aa: CASSPSWYQETQYF
v_gene: TRBV7-8; abundance: few; d_gene: TRBD1; CDR3aa: CASSLRLVKMVVQGVYQPQHF
v_gene: TRBV7-2; abundance: few; d_gene: NA; CDR3aa: CASSSDETSYEQYF
v_gene: TRBV5-1; abundance: few; d_gene: NA; CDR3aa: CASSLGTLGETQYF
v_gene: TRBV5-1; abundance: NA; d_gene: NA; CDR3aa: CASSLEGRVYGYTF
v_gene: TRBV11-1; abundance: few; d_gene: NA; CDR3aa: CASSLNREGRGYTF
v_gene: TRBV20-1; abundance: few; d_gene: NA; CDR3aa: CSARERAARNSPLHF
v_gene: TRBV7-2; abundance: few; d_gene: TRBD1; CDR3aa: CASSYPRTGGVEQETQYF
v_gene: TRBV5-1; abundance: few; d_gene: NA; CDR3aa: CASSSGRNQPQHF
v_gene: TRBV24-1; abundance: many; d_gene: NA; CDR3aa: CATSDSGWLRNTGELFF
v_gene: TRBV4-3; abundance: NA; d_gene: NA; CDR3aa: CASSQFLSLQETQYF
v_gene: TRBV7-2; abundance: NA; d_gene: TRBD1; CDR3aa: CASSARTGSTYGYTF
v_gene: TRBV4-1; abundance: few; d_gene: NA; CDR3aa: CASSQRGGATYEQYF
v_gene: TRBV11-2; abundance: NA; d_gene: NA; CDR3aa: CASSLWDGENNEQFF
v_gene: TRBV6-5; abundance: NA; d_gene: TRBD2; CDR3aa: CASSPGLAVGTQYF
v_gene: TRBV5-1; abundance: many; d_gene: NA; CDR3aa: CASSLAAGNTEAFF
v_gene: TRBV7-9; abundance: few; d_gene: TRBD1; CDR3aa: CASSTPRDRGSGYTF
v_gene: TRBV7-6; abundance: NA; d_gene: TRBD1; CDR3aa: CASSLGPGQGKETQYF
v_gene: TRBV11-2; abundance: NA; d_gene: NA; CDR3aa: CASSLYSPVPNEQFF
v_gene: TRBV10-2; abundance: NA; d_gene: TRBD2; CDR3aa: CASSDRRGGKETQYF
v_gene: TRBV7-2; abundance: few; d_gene: NA; CDR3aa: CASSLVGPLLANEKLFF
v_gene: TRBV12-3/TRBV12-4; abundance: NA; d_gene: NA; CDR3aa: CASSYVRNTQYF
v_gene: TRBV24-1; abundance: few; d_gene: TRBD1; CDR3aa: CATSDTTGSGYGYTF
v_gene: TRBV29-1; abundance: few; d_gene: NA; CDR3aa: CSVGGPLSEQFF
v_gene: TRBV20-1; abundance: NA; d_gene: NA; CDR3aa: CSARGGGRTAEAFF
v_gene: TRBV10-3; abundance: few; d_gene: TRBD2; CDR3aa: CATIKRGGTDTQYF
v_gene: TRBV7-9; abundance: NA; d_gene: NA; CDR3aa: CASSPQGSFRNEQFF
v_gene: TRBV4-3; abundance: few; d_gene: TRBD1; CDR3aa: CASSSDRGDTEAFF
v_gene: TRBV29-1; abundance: NA; d_gene: TRBD1; CDR3aa: CSVYTGDGYGYTF
v_gene: TRBV5-6; abundance: few; d_gene: TRBD1; CDR3aa: CASSLHRTGDLYEQYF
v_gene: TRBV4-3; abundance: few; d_gene: NA; CDR3aa: CASAPDTGELFF
v_gene: TRBV6-2/TRBV6-3; abundance: few; d_gene: TRBD2; CDR3aa: CASSYSIQGTSGGAEQFF
v_gene: TRBV12-3/TRBV12-4; abundance: many; d_gene: NA; CDR3aa: CASRRAGAPGEQFF
v_gene: TRBV7-8; abundance: NA; d_gene: NA; CDR3aa: CASRPTAYNEQFF
v_gene: TRBV7-8; abundance: NA; d_gene: TRBD2; CDR3aa: CASSHPSGGRYEQYF
v_gene: TRBV20-1; abundance: few; d_gene: TRBD2; CDR3aa: CSASRLGLAGADTQYF
v_gene: TRBV6-9; abundance: NA; d_gene: TRBD1; CDR3aa: CAARPQGDWGYTF
v_gene: TRBV18; abundance: few; d_gene: NA; CDR3aa: CASSPTDQETQYF
v_gene: TRBV18; abundance: NA; d_gene: NA; CDR3aa: CASSSGAEQFF
v_gene: TRBV20-1; abundance: NA; d_gene: TRBD1; CDR3aa: CSARDQGQWDSPLHF